A single T cell receptor (beta chain) is shown here with its context. Its antigen is unidentified. This entry belongs to a study of identifying expanded T cells in peripheral blood. Here immunoSEQ multiplex PCR was the method, and the copy in TCRdb shows in-frame clones only, minus some. The top ten clones hold roughly 7.9% of a sample with about 130,000 clones, less than 90% of them seen once. Study conclusions and caveats: About 1.2 clones differed between technical replicates, versus approximately 17 and 20 over time. Clone count variance between two-week samples rose with total template count.

Trimming took 6 bases from V and 6 from J, leaving 14 bases between them. Germline V lookup: CDR1 SGHDN, CDR2 FVKESK. The CDR3 has 13 residues. Collection occurred without any documented infections or immune events in donors. Sequencing input: blood. The chain is built from TRBV14 and TRBJ1-2; D may be TRBD1 (6 bases). The origin of this receptor is a person aged 18 to 75 in good health. The CDR3 sequence: CASRIQGSHGYTF. As DNA, the CDR3 is TGTGCCAGCAGAATACAGGGAAGTCATGGCTACACCTTC. Full variable domain (outside the CDR3, taken from reference TRBV14 and TRBJ1-2): EAGVTQFPSHSVIEKGQTVTLRCDPISGHDNLYWYRRVMGKEIKFLLHFVKESKQDESGMPNNRFLAERTGGTYSTLKVQPAELEDSGVYFCASRIQGSHGYTFGSGTRLTVV.